A selection of T cell receptor beta chains follows, all from one sample in a study of human T cells and chemical hapten exposure. One entry per CDR3 protein, called by TCRdb with MiXCR from the RACE reads. The table shows more than 80,000 distinct CDR3 sequences, with around 10% occurring only once. Sequenced here: whole blood, sampled in connection with sensitization to the hapten diphenylcyclopropenone (DPC). The receptors come from a woman aged 45-65 years with alopecia areata. Some clones in this sample may be carry-over from other donors' samples. Both conserved end residues are part of each CDR3. A D gene is named only where the DNA matches it firmly. Clone size is not always given. Where it is, it says once, few, many or a class for expanded clones.

abundance	v_gene	j_gene	d_gene	CDR3nt	CDR3aa
few	TRBV10-2	TRBJ2-1	-	TGCGCCAGCGGGTGGAATGAGCAGTTCTTC	CASGWNEQFF
many	TRBV14	TRBJ2-3	-	TGTGCCAGCAGCCTAGAGGGGCCTTATTACACAGATACGCAGTATTTT	CASSLEGPYYTDTQYF
few	TRBV20-1	TRBJ2-7	-	TGCAGTGCTAGTACGTGGGGGACTGTCTACGAGCAGTACTTC	CSASTWGTVYEQYF
-	TRBV18	TRBJ2-3	-	TGTGCCAGCTCACCTTTCACAGCCACAGATACGCAGTATTTT	CASSPFTATDTQYF
-	TRBV2	TRBJ1-4	-	TGTGCCAGCAGTGAACAGCTGAGGGAAAAACTGTTTTTT	CASSEQLREKLFF
-	TRBV18	TRBJ1-1	-	TGTGCCAGCTCACAACTAGGGAGGGAGAACACTGAAGCTTTCTTT	CASSQLGRENTEAFF
once	TRBV10-2	TRBJ2-1	-	TGCGCCAGCAGAAGAGACTTAACGGGTTTATCCTACAATGAGCAGTTCTTC	CASRRDLTGLSYNEQFF
-	TRBV6-5	TRBJ2-5	-	TGTGCCAGCAGTTACTCGTCCCGGGGTGCGGAGACCCAGTACTTC	CASSYSSRGAETQYF
-	TRBV18	TRBJ1-5	-	TGTGCCAGCTCACCACCGGGGACGCAGAATCAGCCCCAGCATTTT	CASSPPGTQNQPQHF
few	TRBV28	TRBJ2-2	-	TGTGCCAGCAGTTTAGGGGGGTATGGCGGGGAGCTGTTTTTT	CASSLGGYGGELFF
-	TRBV28	TRBJ1-2	-	TGTGCCAGTACAGTGGGGAACTATGGCTACACCTTC	CASTVGNYGYTF
many	TRBV19	TRBJ2-7	-	TGTGCCAGTAGGCCACAGGGGACTGGCGAGCAGTACTTC	CASRPQGTGEQYF
-	TRBV9	TRBJ2-1	-	TGTGCCAGCAGCGTAGCGACACTCCCTTCCAGGGAGCAGTTCTTC	CASSVATLPSREQFF
few	TRBV19	TRBJ2-7	-	TGTGCCAGTAGTGGGCGGGTCCTCTCGGACGAGCAGTACTTC	CASSGRVLSDEQYF
-	TRBV5-1	TRBJ2-7	-	TGCGCCAGCAGCTTGAATCCAGGGGCCTCCTACGAGCAGTACTTC	CASSLNPGASYEQYF
few	TRBV7-6	TRBJ2-5	-	TGTGCCAGCAGCAGACCGTACGAGACCCAGTACTTC	CASSRPYETQYF
-	TRBV18	TRBJ1-5	-	TGTGCCAGCTCATCTACAGGGATACGCGGCAATCAGCCCCAGCATTTT	CASSSTGIRGNQPQHF
few	TRBV5-1	TRBJ1-6	-	TGCGCCAGCAGCTCGGGGGGCAGCCAAATCAATTCACCCCTCCACTTT	CASSSGGSQINSPLHF
-	TRBV7-2	TRBJ2-2	TRBD2	TGTGCCAGCAGCTTAGTCAACACACTAGCGGGAGGTTACACCGGGGAGCTGTTTTTT	CASSLVNTLAGGYTGELFF
few	TRBV2	TRBJ1-1	-	TGTGCCAGCAGGGGCCGGACGGAGAACACTGAAGCTTTCTTT	CASRGRTENTEAFF
few	TRBV28	TRBJ2-2	-	TGTGCCAGCACCCGACTTGACAGGGAGCTGTTTTTT	CASTRLDRELFF
-	TRBV5-1	TRBJ1-2	-	TGCGCCAGCAGCTTCAGGGGTGCTAACTATGGCTACACCTTC	CASSFRGANYGYTF
-	TRBV29-1	TRBJ2-7	-	TGCAGCGTGGGAGTTAACTCCTACGAGCAGTACTTC	CSVGVNSYEQYF
-	TRBV11-2	TRBJ2-7	TRBD1	TGTGCCAGCAGCCGTGGACAGGCCTACGAGCAGTACTTC	CASSRGQAYEQYF
few	TRBV3-1	TRBJ2-6	TRBD1	TGTGCCAGCAGCCCGAACTACAGGGGCTCTGGGGCCAACGTCCTGACTTTC	CASSPNYRGSGANVLTF
few	TRBV5-1	TRBJ2-5	TRBD2	TGCGCCAGCAGCTTGGGGACTAGCGGGGAAGAGACCCAGTACTTC	CASSLGTSGEETQYF
-	TRBV20-1	TRBJ2-7	TRBD2	TGCAGTGGCATAAAGCGGGGATTCTCCTACGAGCAGTACTTC	CSGIKRGFSYEQYF
-	TRBV7-2	TRBJ2-3	-	TGTGCCAGCAGCTTAGCGTTTTCGAGTGCGGGACGCACAGATACGCAGTATTTT	CASSLAFSSAGRTDTQYF
-	TRBV18	TRBJ1-6	-	TGTGCCAGCTCACCACCGGGGGGACTTAATTCACCCCTCCACTTT	CASSPPGGLNSPLHF
-	TRBV29-1	TRBJ2-1	-	TGCAGCGTTACTCTTGGGGCCTCCCGCAATGAGCAGTTCTTC	CSVTLGASRNEQFF
few	TRBV18	TRBJ1-5	TRBD1	TGTGCCAGCTCATCGGACAGGCAGAATCAGCCCCAGCATTTT	CASSSDRQNQPQHF
few	TRBV12-3/TRBV12-4	TRBJ1-5	TRBD1	TGTGCCAGTTCCACAGGGGATGGCAATCAGCCCCAGCATTTT	CASSTGDGNQPQHF
few	TRBV11-2	TRBJ1-1	-	TGTGCCAGCAGCTTAGGACAGGAGCTCACTGAAGCTTTCTTT	CASSLGQELTEAFF
many	TRBV3-1	TRBJ1-2	-	TGTGCCAGCAGCCCCAATTCGGGCCCCCGCGGCGGGGGCTACACCTTC	CASSPNSGPRGGGYTF
many	TRBV5-1	TRBJ2-1	-	TGCGCCAGCAGCCCCGGGGACATAAACTACAATGAGCAGTTCTTC	CASSPGDINYNEQFF
-	TRBV12-3/TRBV12-4	TRBJ2-3	-	TGTGCCAGCAGTCGGGACGGATACACAGATACGCAGTATTTT	CASSRDGYTDTQYF
many	TRBV27	TRBJ2-4	-	TGTGCCAGCAGTTTAACCTTCCCTAGGGGCGGCAAGGTGATTGGGGCCAAAAACATTCAGTACTTC	CASSLTFPRGGKVIGAKNIQYF